This TCR beta chain was found in a study of T-cell reconstitution after alpha-beta-depleted transplantation in children. Study-wide results and caveats: There were reportedly several hundred expanded graft clones from which alpha-beta T cells came about two months after transplant. Surviving recipient cells, namely T cells and thymic progenitors, were the source of high day-60 TCRbeta diversity in some patients. Newly produced T cells mostly accounted for T-cell counts and diversity one year post-transplant.

During its preparation, the TCRbeta library received unique molecular identifiers. TCRdb independently ran MiXCR on the PCR reads; one entry per CDR3 protein. The table has around 200,000 distinct CDR3 sequences, under 20% seen once. For this clonotype: No antigen is known for it.

The TCR sequence derives from a male patient aged 2 to 10 who had a stem cell transplant for acute lymphoblastic leukemia, so the T cells may come from the graft donor. Sequenced here: PBMCs, mostly from graft donor cells, sampled 360 days after TCRalphabeta/CD19-depleted stem cell transplant.

The CDR3 loop is CASSQFLSGNTIYF. The DNA of the CDR3 is TGTGCCAGCAGCCAATTCCTCTCTGGAAACACCATATATTTT. The genes are TRBV7-2 and TRBJ1-3; D is uncertain. The CDR3 covers 14 residues. CDR1 SGHTA and CDR2 FQGNSA come from the germline V gene. Trimming stripped 5 bases from V and 0 bases from J, with 8 bases between. The whole variable domain, remainder taken from reference TRBV7-2 and TRBJ1-3, is GAGVSQSPSNKVTEKGKDVELRCDPISGHTALYWYRQSLGQGLEFLIYFQGNSAPDKSGLPSDRFSAERTGGSVSTLTIQRTQQEDSAVYLCASSQFLSGNTIYFGEGSWLTVV.